This T cell receptor (beta chain) was retrieved from a study of technical replicates of blood from a handful of donors. This CDR3 is built from 13 residues. Between the trimmed V and J ends, which lost 0 bases and 0 bases, there was a span of 6 bases. The germline CDR1 and CDR2 sequences are GTSNPN and SVGIG (reference sequence). Sequenced by immunoSEQ multiplex PCR; TCRdb stores in-frame clones only, minus some. The table lists about 79,000 clones, 75% to 95% of them singletons, with roughly 0.37% in the top ten. The genes are TRBV30 and TRBJ2-7; a weak D match, TRBD1 (5 bases). The sample was T cells isolated from PBMCs. The TCR comes from a human donor in good health. Some clones in this sample may be carry-over from other donors' samples. The CDR3 bases are TGTGCCTGGAGTGTTGGGGCCTCCTACGAGCAGTACTTC. Its protein is CAWSVGASYEQYF.